Sequencing of this T cell receptor (beta chain) was carried out in a study of cytomegalovirus exposure and HLA in healthy donors. Study conclusions and caveats: Donors belonging to an Asian-associated ancestry cluster reportedly showed fewer N-insertions in productive TCRs than the roughly 680-donor mean, according to what a later analysis found. According to reports, the classifier identified cytomegalovirus status with high specificity and sensitivity.

The PCR contained 60 Vbeta and 13 Jbeta primers. Method: immunoSEQ multiplex PCR; TCRdb's copy keeps in-frame clones and lacks some. The sample shows more than 200,000 clones, 70% to 90% of them seen only once. About this clone itself: Its target is not known. At the DNA level, this CDR3 is encoded by other sequences in the same sample as well.

This clonotype was sampled from a human donor in good health. The sequenced material came from PBMCs.

The CDR3 DNA reads as TGTGCCAGCAGCCGTACGGACAATGAGCAGTTCTTC. Its translation is CASSRTDNEQFF. The chain joins TRBV11-2 to TRBJ2-1; no clear D gene. The germline gives CDR1 SGHAT, CDR2 FQNNGV. The V and J ends lost 5 bases and 5 bases respectively, with 7 bases between them. The CDR3 has 12 residues.